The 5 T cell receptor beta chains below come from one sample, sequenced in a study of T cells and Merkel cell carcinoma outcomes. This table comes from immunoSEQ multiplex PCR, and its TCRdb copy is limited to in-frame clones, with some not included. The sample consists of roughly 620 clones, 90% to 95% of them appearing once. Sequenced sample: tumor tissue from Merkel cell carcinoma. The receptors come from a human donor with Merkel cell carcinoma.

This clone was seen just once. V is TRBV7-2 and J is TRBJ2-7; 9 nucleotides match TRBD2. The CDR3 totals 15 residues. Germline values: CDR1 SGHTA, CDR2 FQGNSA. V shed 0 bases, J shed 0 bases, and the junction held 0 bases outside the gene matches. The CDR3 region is CASSLASGSSYEQYF. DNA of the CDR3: TGTGCCAGCAGCTTAGCTAGCGGGAGCTCCTACGAGCAGTACTTC.

The CDR3 loop reads CASREQGYNEQFF. The CDR3 DNA follows: TGTGCCAGCAGAGAACAGGGCTACAATGAGCAGTTCTTC. This chain links TRBV19 with TRBJ2-1, with D perhaps matching TRBD1 (6 bases). CDR1 is LNHDA, CDR2 SQIVND, per germline (reference sequence). This CDR3 has 13 residues. V was shortened by 9 bases and J by 3 bases, with 12 bases between the two germline ends.

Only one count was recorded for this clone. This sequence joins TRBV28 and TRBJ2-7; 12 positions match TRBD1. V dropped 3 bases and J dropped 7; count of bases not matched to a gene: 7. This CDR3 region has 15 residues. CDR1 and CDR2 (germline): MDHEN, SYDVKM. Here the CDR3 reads CASSLGGQGAGEQYF. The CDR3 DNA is TGTGCCAGCAGTTTGGGGGGACAGGGGGCAGGGGAGCAGTACTTC.

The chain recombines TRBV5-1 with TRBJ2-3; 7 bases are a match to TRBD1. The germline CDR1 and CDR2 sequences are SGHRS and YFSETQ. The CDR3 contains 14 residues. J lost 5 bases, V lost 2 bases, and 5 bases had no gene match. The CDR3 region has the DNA TGCGCCAGCAGCTTTGGGCAGGGGGAAGATACGCAGTATTTT. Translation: CASSFGQGEDTQYF.

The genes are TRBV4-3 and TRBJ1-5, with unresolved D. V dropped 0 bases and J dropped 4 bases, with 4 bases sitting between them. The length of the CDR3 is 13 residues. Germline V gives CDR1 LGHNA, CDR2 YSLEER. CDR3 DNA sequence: TGCGCCAGCAGCCAAGATAAGAATCAGCCCCAGCATTTT. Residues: CASSQDKNQPQHF.